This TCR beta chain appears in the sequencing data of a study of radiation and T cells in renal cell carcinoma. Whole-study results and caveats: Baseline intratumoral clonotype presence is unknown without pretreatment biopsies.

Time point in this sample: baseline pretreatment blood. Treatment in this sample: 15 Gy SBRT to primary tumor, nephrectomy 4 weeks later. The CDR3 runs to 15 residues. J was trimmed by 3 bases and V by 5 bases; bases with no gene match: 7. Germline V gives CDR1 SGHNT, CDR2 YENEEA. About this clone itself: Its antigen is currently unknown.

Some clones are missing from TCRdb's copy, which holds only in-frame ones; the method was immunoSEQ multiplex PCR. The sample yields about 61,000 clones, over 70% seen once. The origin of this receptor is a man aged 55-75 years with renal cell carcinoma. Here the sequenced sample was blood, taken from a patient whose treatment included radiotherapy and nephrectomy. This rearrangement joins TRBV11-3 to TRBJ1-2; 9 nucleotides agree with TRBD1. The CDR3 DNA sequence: TGTGCCAGCAGCCACGGACAGGGGAGGGACTATGGCTACACCTTC. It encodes CASSHGQGRDYGYTF.